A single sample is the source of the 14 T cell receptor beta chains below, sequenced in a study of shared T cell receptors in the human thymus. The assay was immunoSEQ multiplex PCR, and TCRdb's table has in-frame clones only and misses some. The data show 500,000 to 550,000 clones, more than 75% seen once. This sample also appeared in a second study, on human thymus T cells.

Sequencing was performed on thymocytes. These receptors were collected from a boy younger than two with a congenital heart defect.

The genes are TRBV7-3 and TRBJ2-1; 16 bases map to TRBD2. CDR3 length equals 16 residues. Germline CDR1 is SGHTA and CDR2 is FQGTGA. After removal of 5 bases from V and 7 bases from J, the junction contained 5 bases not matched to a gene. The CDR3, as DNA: TGTGCCAGCAGCCTGGGACTAGCGGGAGGGGTAAATGAGCAGTTCTTC. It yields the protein CASSLGLAGGVNEQFF.

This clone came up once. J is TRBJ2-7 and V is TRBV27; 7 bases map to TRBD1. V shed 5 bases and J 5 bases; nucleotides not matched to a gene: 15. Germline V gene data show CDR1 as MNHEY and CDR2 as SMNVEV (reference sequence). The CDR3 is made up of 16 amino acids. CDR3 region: CASSAPPTGLGDEQYF. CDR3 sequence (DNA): TGTGCCAGCAGTGCCCCCCCGACAGGGCTCGGTGACGAGCAGTACTTC.

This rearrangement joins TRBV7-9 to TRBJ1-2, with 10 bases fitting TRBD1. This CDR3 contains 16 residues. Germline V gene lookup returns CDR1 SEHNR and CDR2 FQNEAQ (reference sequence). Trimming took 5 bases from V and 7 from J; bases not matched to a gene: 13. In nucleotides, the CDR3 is TGTGCCAGCAGCGCAGAAAAGACAGGGGGCATAGGTGGCTACACCTTC. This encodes CASSAEKTGGIGGYTF.

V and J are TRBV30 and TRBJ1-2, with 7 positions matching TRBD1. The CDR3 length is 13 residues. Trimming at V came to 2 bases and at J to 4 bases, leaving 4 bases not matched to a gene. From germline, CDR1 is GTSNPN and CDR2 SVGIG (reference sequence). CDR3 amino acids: CAWSPDRVYGYTF. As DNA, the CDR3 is TGTGCCTGGAGTCCCGACAGGGTCTATGGCTACACCTTC.

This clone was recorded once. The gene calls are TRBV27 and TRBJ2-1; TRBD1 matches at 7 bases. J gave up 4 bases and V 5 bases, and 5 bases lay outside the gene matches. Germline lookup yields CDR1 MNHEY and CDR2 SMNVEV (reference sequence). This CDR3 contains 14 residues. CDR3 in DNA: TGTGCCAGCAGTCGGGACAGAAAATACAATGAGCAGTTCTTC. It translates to CASSRDRKYNEQFF.

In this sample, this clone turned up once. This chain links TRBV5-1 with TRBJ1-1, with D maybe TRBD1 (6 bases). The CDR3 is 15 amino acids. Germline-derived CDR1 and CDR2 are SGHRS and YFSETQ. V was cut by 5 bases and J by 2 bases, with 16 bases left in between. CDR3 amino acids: CASRAPGHENTEAFF. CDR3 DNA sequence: TGCGCCAGCAGGGCCCCGGGACACGAAAACACTGAAGCTTTCTTT.

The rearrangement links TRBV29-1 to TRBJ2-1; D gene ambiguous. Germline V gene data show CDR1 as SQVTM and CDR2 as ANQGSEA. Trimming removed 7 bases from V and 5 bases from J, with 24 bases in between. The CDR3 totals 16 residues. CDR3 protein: CSAPTLGSNNDNEQFF. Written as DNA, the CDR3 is TGCAGCGCTCCAACATTGGGCTCTAACAACGACAATGAGCAGTTCTTC.

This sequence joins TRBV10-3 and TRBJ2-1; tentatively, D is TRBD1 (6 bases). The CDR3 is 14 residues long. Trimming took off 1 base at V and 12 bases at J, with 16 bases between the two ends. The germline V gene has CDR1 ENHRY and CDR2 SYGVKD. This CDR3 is CAISEYLGRGRQFF. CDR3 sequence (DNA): TGTGCCATCAGTGAGTATTTGGGCAGGGGAAGGCAGTTCTTC.

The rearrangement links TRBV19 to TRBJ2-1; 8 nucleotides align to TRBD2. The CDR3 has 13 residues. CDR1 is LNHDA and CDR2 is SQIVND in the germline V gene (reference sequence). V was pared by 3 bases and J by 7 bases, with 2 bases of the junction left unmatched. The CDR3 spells CASSITGGNEQFF. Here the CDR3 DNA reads TGTGCCAGTAGTATCACGGGGGGGAATGAGCAGTTCTTC.

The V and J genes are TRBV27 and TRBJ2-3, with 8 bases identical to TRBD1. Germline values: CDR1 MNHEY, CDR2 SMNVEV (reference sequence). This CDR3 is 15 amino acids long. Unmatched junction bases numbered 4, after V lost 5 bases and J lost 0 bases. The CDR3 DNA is TGTGCCAGCAGTCCCCGACAGGGGAGCACAGATACGCAGTATTTT. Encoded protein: CASSPRQGSTDTQYF.

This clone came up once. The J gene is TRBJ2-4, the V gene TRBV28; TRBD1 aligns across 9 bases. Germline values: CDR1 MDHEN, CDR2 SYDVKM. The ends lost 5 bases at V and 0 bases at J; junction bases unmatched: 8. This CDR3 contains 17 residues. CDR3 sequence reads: CASSLPGQGLAKNIQYF. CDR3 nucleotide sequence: TGTGCCAGCAGTCTCCCGGGACAGGGTCTAGCCAAAAACATTCAGTACTTC.

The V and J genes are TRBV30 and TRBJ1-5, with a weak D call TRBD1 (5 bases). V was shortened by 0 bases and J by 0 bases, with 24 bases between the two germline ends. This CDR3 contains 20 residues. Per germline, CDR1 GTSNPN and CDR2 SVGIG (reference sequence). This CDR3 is CAWSVRGEGPTSFSNQPQHF. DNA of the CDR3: TGTGCCTGGAGTGTTCGGGGGGAGGGGCCCACAAGTTTTAGCAATCAGCCCCAGCATTTT. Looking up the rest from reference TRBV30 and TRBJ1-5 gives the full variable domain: SQTIHQWPATLVQPVGSPLSLECTVEGTSNPNLYWYRQAAGRGLQLLFYSVGIGQISSEVPQNLSASRPQDRQFILSSKKLLLSDSGFYLCAWSVRGEGPTSFSNQPQHFGDGTRLSIL.

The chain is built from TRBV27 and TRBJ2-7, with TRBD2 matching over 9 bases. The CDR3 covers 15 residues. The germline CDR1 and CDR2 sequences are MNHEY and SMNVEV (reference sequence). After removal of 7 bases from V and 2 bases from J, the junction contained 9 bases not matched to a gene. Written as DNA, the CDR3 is TGTGCCAGCACCCAGGCGACTAGCGGTCCCTACGAGCAGTACTTC. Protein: CASTQATSGPYEQYF.

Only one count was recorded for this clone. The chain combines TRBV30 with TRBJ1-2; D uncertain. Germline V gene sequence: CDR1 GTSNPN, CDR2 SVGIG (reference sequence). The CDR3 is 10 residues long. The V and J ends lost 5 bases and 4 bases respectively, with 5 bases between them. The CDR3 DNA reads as TGTGCCTGGTCCGGCTATGGCTACACCTTC. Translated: CAWSGYGYTF. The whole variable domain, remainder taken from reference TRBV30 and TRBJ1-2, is SQTIHQWPATLVQPVGSPLSLECTVEGTSNPNLYWYRQAAGRGLQLLFYSVGIGQISSEVPQNLSASRPQDRQFILSSKKLLLSDSGFYLCAWSGYGYTFGSGTRLTVV.